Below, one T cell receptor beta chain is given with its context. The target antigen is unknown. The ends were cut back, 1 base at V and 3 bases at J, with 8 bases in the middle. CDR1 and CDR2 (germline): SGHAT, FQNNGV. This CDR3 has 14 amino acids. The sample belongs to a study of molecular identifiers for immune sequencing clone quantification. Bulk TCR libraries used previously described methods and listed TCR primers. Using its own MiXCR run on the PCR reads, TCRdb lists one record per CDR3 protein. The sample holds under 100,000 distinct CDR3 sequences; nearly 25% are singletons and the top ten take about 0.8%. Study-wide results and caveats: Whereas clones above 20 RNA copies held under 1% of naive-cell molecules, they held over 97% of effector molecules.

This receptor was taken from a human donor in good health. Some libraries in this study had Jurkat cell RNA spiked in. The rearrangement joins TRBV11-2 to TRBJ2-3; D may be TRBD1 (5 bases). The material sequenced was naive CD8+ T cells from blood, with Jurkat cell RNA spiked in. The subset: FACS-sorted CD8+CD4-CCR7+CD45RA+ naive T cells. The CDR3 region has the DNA TGTGCCAGCAGCTTAGTACAGGCTACAGATACGCAGTATTTT. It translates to CASSLVQATDTQYF. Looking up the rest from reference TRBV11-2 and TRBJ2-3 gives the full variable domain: EAGVAQSPRYKIIEKRQSVAFWCNPISGHATLYWYQQILGQGPKLLIQFQNNGVVDDSQLPKDRFSAERLKGVDSTLKIQPAKLEDSAVYLCASSLVQATDTQYFGPGTRLTVL.